Below, 4 T cell receptor beta chains from the same sample are listed, as sequenced in a study of control samples from healthy donors and cancer patients. This table comes from immunoSEQ multiplex PCR, and its TCRdb copy is limited to in-frame clones, with some not included. The data show more than 95,000 clones, with about 90% seen just once and around 2% held by the top ten. The sequencing input was blood. These receptors were taken from a man in his late teens or twenties in good health.

The J gene is TRBJ2-7, the V gene TRBV5-1, with 8 bases fitting TRBD1. This CDR3 is built from 14 residues. J lost 5 bases, V lost 6 bases, and 10 bases had no gene match. Per the germline V gene, CDR1 is SGHRS and CDR2 is YFSETQ. In nucleotides, the CDR3 is TGCGCCAGCACACCGGACAGGGTAAGAGACGAGCAGTACTTC. Translated, it gives CASTPDRVRDEQYF.

V and J are TRBV5-5 and TRBJ1-4, with 10 nucleotides matching TRBD1. The CDR3 extends over 16 amino acids. The germline gives CDR1 SGHKS, CDR2 YYEKEE (reference sequence). With V trimmed by 0 bases and J by 7 bases, 6 bases remained unmatched. Here the CDR3 DNA reads TGTGCCAGCAGCTTGGTATCCGGACAGGGGGTTGAAAAACTGTTTTTT. It specifies CASSLVSGQGVEKLFF.

The chain recombines TRBV11-2 with TRBJ2-1; 8 nucleotides line up with TRBD2. The CDR3 is 18 residues long. Germline V gene data show CDR1 as SGHAT and CDR2 as FQNNGV. The trim removed 4 bases at V and 5 bases at J, leaving 16 bases unmatched. The CDR3: CASSSRTKTSGHDNEQFF. The DNA for the CDR3 is TGTGCCAGCAGCTCACGAACTAAAACTAGCGGCCATGACAATGAGCAGTTCTTC.

The CDR3 region is CASSDTWARGTEAFF. The CDR3 DNA reads TGTGCCAGCAGTGATACATGGGCTCGGGGTACTGAAGCTTTCTTT. This chain connects TRBV2 to TRBJ1-1; D not resolved. Trimming pared 3 bases from V and 5 bases from J, leaving 16 bases between. Looked up from germline, CDR1 is SNHLY and CDR2 is FYNNEI. The CDR3 contains 15 residues.